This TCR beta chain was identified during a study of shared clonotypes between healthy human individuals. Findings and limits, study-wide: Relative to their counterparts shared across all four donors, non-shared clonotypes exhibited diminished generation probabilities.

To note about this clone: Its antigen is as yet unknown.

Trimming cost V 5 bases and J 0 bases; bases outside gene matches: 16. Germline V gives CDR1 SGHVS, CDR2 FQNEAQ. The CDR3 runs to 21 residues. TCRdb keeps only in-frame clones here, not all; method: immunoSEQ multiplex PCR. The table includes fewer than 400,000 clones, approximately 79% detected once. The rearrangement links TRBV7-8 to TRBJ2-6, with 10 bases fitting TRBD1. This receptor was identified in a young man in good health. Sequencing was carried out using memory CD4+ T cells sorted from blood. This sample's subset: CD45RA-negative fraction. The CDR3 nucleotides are TGTGCCAGCAGCGAGCCGTGGGGCCGAGGACAGGGGGACTCTGGGGCCAACGTCCTGACTTTC. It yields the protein CASSEPWGRGQGDSGANVLTF.